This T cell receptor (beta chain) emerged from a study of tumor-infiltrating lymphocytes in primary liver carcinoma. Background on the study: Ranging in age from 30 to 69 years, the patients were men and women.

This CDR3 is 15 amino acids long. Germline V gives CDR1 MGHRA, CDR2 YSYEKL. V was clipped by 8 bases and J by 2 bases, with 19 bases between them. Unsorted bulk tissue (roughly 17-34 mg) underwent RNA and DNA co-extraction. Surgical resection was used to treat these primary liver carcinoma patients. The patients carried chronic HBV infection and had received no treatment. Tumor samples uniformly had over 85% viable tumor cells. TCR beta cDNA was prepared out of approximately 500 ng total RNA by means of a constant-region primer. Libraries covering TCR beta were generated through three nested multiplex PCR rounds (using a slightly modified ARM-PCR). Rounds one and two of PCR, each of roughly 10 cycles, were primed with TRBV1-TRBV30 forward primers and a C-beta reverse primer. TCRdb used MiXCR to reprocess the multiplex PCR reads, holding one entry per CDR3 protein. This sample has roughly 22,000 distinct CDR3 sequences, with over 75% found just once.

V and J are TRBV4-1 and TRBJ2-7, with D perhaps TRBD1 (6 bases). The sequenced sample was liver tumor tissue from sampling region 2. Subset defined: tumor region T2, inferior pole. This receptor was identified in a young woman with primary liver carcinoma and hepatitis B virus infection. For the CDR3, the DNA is TGCGCCAGCTGCCTAACAGGGATTAACACCTACGAGCAGTACTTC. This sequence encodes CASCLTGINTYEQYF.